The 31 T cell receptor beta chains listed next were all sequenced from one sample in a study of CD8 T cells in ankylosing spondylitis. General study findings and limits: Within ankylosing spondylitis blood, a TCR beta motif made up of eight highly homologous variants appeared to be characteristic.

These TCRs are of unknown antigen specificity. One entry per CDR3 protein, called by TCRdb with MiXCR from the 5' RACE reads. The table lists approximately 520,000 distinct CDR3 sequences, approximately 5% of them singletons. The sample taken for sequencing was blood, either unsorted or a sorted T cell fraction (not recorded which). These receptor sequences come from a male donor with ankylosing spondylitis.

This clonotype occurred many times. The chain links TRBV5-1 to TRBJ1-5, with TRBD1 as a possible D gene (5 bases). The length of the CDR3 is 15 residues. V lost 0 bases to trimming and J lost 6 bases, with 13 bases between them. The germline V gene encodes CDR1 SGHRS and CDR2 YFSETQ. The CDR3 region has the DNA TGCGCCAGCAGCTTGGGTTGGGGGTTGGGTCAGCCCCAGCATTTT. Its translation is CASSLGWGLGQPQHF.

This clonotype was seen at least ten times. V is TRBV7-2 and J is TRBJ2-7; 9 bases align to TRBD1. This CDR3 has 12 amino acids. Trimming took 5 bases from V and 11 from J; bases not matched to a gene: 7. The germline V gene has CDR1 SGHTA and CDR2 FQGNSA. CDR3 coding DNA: TGTGCCAGCAGCCTGAACAGGGGGCGGAAGTACTTC. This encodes CASSLNRGRKYF. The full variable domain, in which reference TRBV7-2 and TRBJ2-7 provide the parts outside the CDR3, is GAGVSQSPSNKVTEKGKDVELRCDPISGHTALYWYRQSLGQGLEFLIYFQGNSAPDKSGLPSDRFSAERTGGSVSTLTIQRTQQEDSAVYLCASSLNRGRKYFGPGTRLTVT.

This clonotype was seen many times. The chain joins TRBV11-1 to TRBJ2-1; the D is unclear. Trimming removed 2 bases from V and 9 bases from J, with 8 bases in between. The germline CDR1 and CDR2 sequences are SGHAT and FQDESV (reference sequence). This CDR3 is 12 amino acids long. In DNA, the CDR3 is TGTGCCAGCAGCTTACCTAGAGCTGAGCAGTTCTTC. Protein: CASSLPRAEQFF.

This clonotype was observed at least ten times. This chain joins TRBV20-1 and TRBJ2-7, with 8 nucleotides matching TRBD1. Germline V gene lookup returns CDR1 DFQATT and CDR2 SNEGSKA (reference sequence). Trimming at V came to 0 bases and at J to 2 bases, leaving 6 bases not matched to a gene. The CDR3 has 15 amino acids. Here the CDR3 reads CSARDGTGLPYEQYF. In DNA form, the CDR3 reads TGCAGTGCTAGAGATGGGACAGGCCTACCCTACGAGCAGTACTTC.

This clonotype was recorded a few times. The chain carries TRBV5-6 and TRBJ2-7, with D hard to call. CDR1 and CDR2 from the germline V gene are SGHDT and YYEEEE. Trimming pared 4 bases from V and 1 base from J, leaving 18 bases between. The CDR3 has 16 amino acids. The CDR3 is CASSTTLHGISYEQYF. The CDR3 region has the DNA TGTGCCAGCAGCACCACACTTCATGGGATATCCTACGAGCAGTACTTC.

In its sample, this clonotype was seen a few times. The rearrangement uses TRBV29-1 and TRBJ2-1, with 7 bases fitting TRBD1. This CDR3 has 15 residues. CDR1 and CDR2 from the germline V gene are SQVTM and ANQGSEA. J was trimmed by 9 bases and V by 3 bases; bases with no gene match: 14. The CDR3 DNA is TGCAGCGTTGACCCAGGGGGTGATCTAGAGGGTGAGCAGTTCTTC. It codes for CSVDPGGDLEGEQFF.

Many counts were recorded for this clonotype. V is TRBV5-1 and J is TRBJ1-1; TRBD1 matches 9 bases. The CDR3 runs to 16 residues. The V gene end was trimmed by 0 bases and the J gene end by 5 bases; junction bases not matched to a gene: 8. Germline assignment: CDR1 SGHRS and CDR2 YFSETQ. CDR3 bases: TGCGCCAGCAGCTTGGATCTGGGACAGGGTACAACTGAAGCTTTCTTT. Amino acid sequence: CASSLDLGQGTTEAFF.

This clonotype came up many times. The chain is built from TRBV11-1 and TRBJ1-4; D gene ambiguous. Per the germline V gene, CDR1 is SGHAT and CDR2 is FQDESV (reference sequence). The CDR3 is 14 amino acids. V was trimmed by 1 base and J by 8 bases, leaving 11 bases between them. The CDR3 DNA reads TGTGCCAGCAGCTTAGGTTCCGCGGGGGAAAAACTGTTTTTT. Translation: CASSLGSAGEKLFF.

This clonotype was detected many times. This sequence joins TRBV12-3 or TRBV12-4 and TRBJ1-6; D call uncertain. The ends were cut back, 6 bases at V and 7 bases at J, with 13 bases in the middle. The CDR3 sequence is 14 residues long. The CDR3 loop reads CASRTGFGNSPLHF. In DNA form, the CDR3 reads TGTGCCAGCAGGACGGGTTTCGGGAATTCACCCCTCCACTTT.

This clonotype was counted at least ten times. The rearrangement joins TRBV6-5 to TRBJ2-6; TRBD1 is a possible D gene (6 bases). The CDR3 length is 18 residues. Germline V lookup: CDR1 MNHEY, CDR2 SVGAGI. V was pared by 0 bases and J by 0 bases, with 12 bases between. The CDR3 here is CASSYSAGDFSGANVLTF. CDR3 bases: TGTGCCAGCAGTTACTCGGCAGGGGATTTCTCTGGGGCCAACGTCCTGACTTTC.

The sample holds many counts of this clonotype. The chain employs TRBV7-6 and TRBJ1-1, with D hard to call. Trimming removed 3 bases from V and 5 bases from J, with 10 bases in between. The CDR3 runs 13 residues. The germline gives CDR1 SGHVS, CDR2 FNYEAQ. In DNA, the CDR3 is TGTGCCAGCAGCTTGATGTCAGGAACTGAAGCTTTCTTT. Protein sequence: CASSLMSGTEAFF.

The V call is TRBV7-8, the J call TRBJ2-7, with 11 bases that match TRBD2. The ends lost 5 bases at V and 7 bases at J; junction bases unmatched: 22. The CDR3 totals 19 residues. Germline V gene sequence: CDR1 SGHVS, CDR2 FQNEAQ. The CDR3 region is CASSPVRLAGTSTSAEQYF. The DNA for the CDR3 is TGTGCCAGCAGCCCCGTCCGACTAGCGGGAACCTCGACCTCGGCAGAGCAGTACTTC.

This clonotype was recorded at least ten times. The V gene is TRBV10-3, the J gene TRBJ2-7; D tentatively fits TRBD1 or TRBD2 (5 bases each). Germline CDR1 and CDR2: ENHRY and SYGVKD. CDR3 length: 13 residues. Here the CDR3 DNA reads TGTGCTGTGGGGGACCTTAGGGACTACGAGCAGTACTTC. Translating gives CAVGDLRDYEQYF.

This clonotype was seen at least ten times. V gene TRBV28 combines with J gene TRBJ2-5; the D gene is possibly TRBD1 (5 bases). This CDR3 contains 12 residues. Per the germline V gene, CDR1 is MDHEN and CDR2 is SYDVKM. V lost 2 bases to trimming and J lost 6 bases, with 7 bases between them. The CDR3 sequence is CASSLPGKTQYF. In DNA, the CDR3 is TGTGCCAGCAGTTTACCAGGGAAGACCCAGTACTTC.

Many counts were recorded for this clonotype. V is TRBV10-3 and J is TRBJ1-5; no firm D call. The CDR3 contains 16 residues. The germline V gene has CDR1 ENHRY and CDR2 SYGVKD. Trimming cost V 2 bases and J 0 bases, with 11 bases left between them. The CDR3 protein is CAISEGVIPSNQPQHF. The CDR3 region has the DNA TGTGCCATCAGTGAGGGGGTTATCCCTAGCAATCAGCCCCAGCATTTT.

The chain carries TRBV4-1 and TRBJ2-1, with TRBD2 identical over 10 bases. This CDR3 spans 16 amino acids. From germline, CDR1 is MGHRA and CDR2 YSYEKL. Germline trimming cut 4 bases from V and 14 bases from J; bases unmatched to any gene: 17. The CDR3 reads CASSPLGLAGVLTEFF. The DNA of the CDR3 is TGCGCCAGCAGCCCACTTGGGCTAGCGGGAGTTCTTACAGAGTTCTTC.

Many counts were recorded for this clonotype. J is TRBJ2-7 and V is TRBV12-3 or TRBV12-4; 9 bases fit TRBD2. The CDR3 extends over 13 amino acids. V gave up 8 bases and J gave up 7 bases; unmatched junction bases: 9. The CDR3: CASEASGVGEQYF. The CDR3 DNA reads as TGTGCCAGCGAGGCTAGCGGGGTGGGGGAGCAGTACTTC.

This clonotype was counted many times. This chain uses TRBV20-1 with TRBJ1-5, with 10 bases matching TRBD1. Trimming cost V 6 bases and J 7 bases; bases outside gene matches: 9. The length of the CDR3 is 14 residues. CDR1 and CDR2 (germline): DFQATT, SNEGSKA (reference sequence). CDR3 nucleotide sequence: TGCAGTGCGCGGGACAGGGGATCATGGCAGCCCCAGCATTTT. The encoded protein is CSARDRGSWQPQHF.

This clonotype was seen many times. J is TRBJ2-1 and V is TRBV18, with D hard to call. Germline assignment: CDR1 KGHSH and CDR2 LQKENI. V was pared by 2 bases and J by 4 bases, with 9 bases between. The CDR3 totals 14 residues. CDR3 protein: CASSPKIGYNEQFF. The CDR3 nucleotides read TGTGCCAGCTCACCAAAAATAGGATACAATGAGCAGTTCTTC.

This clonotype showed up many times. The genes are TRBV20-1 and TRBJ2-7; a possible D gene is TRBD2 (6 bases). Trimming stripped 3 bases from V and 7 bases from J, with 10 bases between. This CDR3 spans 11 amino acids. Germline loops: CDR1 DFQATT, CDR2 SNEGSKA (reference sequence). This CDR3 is CSARRGREQYF. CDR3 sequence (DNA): TGCAGTGCTAGGCGGGGTAGGGAGCAGTACTTC.

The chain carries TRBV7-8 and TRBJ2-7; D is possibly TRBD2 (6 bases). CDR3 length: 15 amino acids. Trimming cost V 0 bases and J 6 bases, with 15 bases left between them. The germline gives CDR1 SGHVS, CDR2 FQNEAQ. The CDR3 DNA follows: TGTGCCAGCAGCTTAGCAGCGGGCCTGTCGGGCGAGCAGTACTTC. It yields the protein CASSLAAGLSGEQYF.

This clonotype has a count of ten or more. The CDR3 is CASSLYAGEGYEQYF. The CDR3 coding sequence is TGCGCCAGCAGCTTGTATGCGGGGGAGGGCTACGAGCAGTACTTC. The chain employs TRBV5-1 and TRBJ2-7, with TRBD2 matching 7 bases. The CDR3 runs 15 residues. CDR1 is SGHRS and CDR2 is YFSETQ in the germline V gene. With 1 base clipped from V and 3 bases from J, the junction kept 7 bases outside the gene matches.

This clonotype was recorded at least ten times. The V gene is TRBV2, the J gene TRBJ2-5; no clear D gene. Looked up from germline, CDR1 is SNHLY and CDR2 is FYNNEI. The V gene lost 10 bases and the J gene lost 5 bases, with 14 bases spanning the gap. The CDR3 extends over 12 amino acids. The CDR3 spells CANIGFMETQYF. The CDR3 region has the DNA TGTGCCAATATAGGGTTCATGGAGACCCAGTACTTC.

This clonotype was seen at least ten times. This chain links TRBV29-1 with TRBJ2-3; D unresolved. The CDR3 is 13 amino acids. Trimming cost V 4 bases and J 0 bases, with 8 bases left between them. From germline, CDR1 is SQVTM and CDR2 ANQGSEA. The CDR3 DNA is TGCAGCGTTGTGCCCCTTAGCACAGATACGCAGTATTTT. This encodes CSVVPLSTDTQYF.

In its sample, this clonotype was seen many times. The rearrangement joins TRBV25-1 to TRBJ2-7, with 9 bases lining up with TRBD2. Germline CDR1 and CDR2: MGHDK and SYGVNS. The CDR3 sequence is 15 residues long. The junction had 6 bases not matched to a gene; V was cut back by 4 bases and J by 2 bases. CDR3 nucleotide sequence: TGTGCCAGCAGTGTTAGCGGGGGCGAAGCCTACGAGCAGTACTTC. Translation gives CASSVSGGEAYEQYF.

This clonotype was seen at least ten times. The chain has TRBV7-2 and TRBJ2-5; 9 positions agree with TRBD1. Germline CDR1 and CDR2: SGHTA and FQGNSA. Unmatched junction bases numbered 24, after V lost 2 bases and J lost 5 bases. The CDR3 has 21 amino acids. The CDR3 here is CASSLSGGIRDREFLGETQYF. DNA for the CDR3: TGTGCCAGCAGCTTATCGGGTGGCATCCGGGACAGGGAATTTTTGGGGGAGACCCAGTACTTC.

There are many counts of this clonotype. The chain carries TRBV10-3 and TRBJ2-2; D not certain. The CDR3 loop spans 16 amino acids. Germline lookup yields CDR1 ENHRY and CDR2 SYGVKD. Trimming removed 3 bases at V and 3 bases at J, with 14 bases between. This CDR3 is CAISEGPLSDTGELFF. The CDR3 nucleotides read TGTGCCATCAGTGAAGGACCACTCTCGGACACCGGGGAGCTGTTTTTT.

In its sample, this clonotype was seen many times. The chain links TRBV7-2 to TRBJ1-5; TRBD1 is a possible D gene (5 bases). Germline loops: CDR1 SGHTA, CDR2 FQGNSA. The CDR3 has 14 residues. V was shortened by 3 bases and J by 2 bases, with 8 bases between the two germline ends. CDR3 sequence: CASSLFRGNQPQHF. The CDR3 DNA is TGTGCCAGCAGCTTGTTCAGGGGCAATCAGCCCCAGCATTTT.

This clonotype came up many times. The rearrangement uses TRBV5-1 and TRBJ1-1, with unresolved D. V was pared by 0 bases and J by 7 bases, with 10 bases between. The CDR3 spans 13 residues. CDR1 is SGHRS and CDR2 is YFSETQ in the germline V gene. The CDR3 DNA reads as TGCGCCAGCAGCTTGGCGGTTACGGGTGAAGCTTTCTTT. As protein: CASSLAVTGEAFF.

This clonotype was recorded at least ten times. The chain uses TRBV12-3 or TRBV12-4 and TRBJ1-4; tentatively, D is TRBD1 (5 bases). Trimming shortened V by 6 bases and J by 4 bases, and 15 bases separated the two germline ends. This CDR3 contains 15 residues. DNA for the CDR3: TGTGCCAGCAGCCCGACACTCGGGGGTAATGAAAAACTGTTTTTT. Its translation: CASSPTLGGNEKLFF.

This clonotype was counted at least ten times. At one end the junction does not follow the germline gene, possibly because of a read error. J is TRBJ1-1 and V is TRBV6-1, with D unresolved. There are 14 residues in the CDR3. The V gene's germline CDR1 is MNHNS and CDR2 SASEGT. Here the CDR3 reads CASSQAAGNTEAFF. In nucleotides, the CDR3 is TGTGCCAGCAGTCAAGCCGCCGGGAACACTGAAGCTTTCTTT.